This T cell receptor (beta chain) was documented in a study of blood T cell repertoires in COVID-19 (dated by TCRdb to 2020 to 2021). The study in broad terms: Samples covering the acute and convalescent phases of COVID-19 were provided by collaborators in the United States, Italy and Spain. The samples were drawn from two sources: the first 160 participants of the ongoing ImmuneRACE study, and approximately 1,300 subjects contributed by 6 global collaborators. Deeply sampled blood TCRbeta repertoires from subjects exposed to, actively infected with, or recovered from COVID-19 were included in the dataset. Where available, HLA class I and class II types were obtained from metadata supplied by the sample provider rather than from assay-based typing. A freely available public database, intended as a resource for researchers studying the immune response to SARS-CoV-2, is where the repertoires were released. The sample metadata nearly always contained a de-identified subject ID, COVID-19 status, age in years and sex. The prospective study material was composed of cDNA or gDNA derived from T cells, B-cell-depleted T cells, or PBMCs. Here is what the overall study found, with its caveats: How much clinical and demographic metadata was included differed by source and by participant, and the metadata was provided uncurated.

V is clipped by 3 bases and J by 4 bases, and the sequence between their germline boundaries is 13 bases long. Via the germline V gene, CDR1 is SGHRS and CDR2 YFSETQ. The CDR3 holds 14 amino acids from the cysteine to the phenylalanine. Of the read, only the CDR3 DNA is kept; its 42 bases are in frame from base 1. In Seattle, one collaborating source enrolled patients while the infection was active and tracked those patients longitudinally over the course of disease. Collaborating institutions collected whole blood in K2EDTA tubes following their own protocols. For TCRbeta analysis, collaborator samples were shipped as frozen whole blood, as isolated PBMCs, or as DNA extracted from either sample type. TCRbeta CDR3 regions were amplified from genomic DNA by means of the immunoSEQ Assay, a bias-controlled multiplex PCR. Per the source publication's procedure: The number of nucleated cells in each sample was estimated from the amplification of reference gene primers within the assay. Sequence reads were collapsed and filtered to measure the absolute abundance of every unique TCRbeta CDR3 rearrangement. For each sample, productive Simpson clonality was calculated by taking the square root of Simpson's diversity index across productive rearrangements. TCRdb re-hosts the immuneACCESS table, in-frame sequences only. Its copies lack some clones; in the studies checked, an unresolved V gene accounts for under half of them, and the cause for the rest is not known. V and J calls plus clone size are reproduced from that table; the DNA served to infer D and trimming. The sample data list under 400,000 clones, and around 87% of these were observed just once. Of the sample, more than 9% falls within the top ten clones.

As to this clone: Its antigen remains undetermined. Per-base quality was not reported, and no clone a single base away is much larger than it.

The source is a woman in her 30s with COVID-19, enrolled during active disease. Sequences were obtained from peripheral blood. The rearrangement joined TRBV5-1 to TRBJ1-2; no D gene can be assigned with confidence. The CDR3 amino acid sequence is: CASSSAGIGYGYTF. The DNA is as follows: TGCGCCAGCAGCTCCGCGGGGATAGGCTATGGCTACACCTTC.